These 13 T cell receptor beta chains were sequenced from one sample in a study of OX40 agonist ivuxolimab in advanced cancers. Sequencing used immunoSEQ multiplex PCR; TCRdb keeps in-frame clones, though not all of them. The sample has 60,000 to 90,000 clones; over 85% are singletons. Specimen: CD4+ or CD8+ T cells sorted from blood, collected in a trial of the OX40 agonist ivuxolimab. Receptor source: an adult with an advanced solid tumor such as melanoma, head and neck, liver or kidney cancer.

V and J are TRBV7-3 and TRBJ1-3; D unclear. V lost 4 bases to trimming and J lost 2 bases, with 6 bases between them. Germline V lookup: CDR1 SGHTA, CDR2 FQGTGA. CDR3 length: 13 amino acids. The CDR3: CASSSRTGNTIYF. The DNA for the CDR3 is TGTGCCAGCAGCTCCAGAACTGGAAACACCATATATTTT. Combining the CDR3 with reference TRBV7-3 and TRBJ1-3 gives the whole variable domain GAGVSQTPSNKVTEKGKYVELRCDPISGHTALYWYRQSLGQGPEFLIYFQGTGAADDSGLPNDRFFAVRPEGSVSTLKIQRTERGDSAVYLCASSSRTGNTIYFGEGSWLTVV.

The V and J genes are TRBV5-4 and TRBJ2-3; D perhaps matches TRBD1 (5 bases). Germline V lookup: CDR1 SGHNT, CDR2 YYREEE (reference sequence). This CDR3 contains 13 residues. Trimming took 4 bases from V and 1 from J, leaving 7 bases between them. CDR3 protein: CASSEQGTDTQYF. CDR3 nucleotide sequence: TGTGCCAGCAGCGAACAGGGCACAGATACGCAGTATTTT.

The gene calls are TRBV7-9 and TRBJ1-4; D possibly corresponds to TRBD1 (5 bases). V lost 0 bases and J lost 5, with 10 bases in between. This CDR3 comprises 15 residues. Germline assignment: CDR1 SEHNR and CDR2 FQNEAQ (reference sequence). The CDR3 spells CASSLAGGGNEKLFF. The CDR3 DNA sequence: TGTGCCAGCAGCTTAGCGGGGGGAGGAAATGAAAAACTGTTTTTT.

This chain uses TRBV19 with TRBJ2-1, with unresolved D. Germline assignment: CDR1 LNHDA and CDR2 SQIVND (reference sequence). V was shortened by 5 bases and J by 4 bases, with 15 bases between the two germline ends. There are 15 residues in the CDR3. CDR3 nucleotides: TGTGCCAGTAGTTTTGACACTCCTGGGTACAATGAGCAGTTCTTC. Its protein product is CASSFDTPGYNEQFF. The complete variable domain, with remaining parts taken from reference TRBV19 and TRBJ2-1, reads DGGITQSPKYLFRKEGQNVTLSCEQNLNHDAMYWYRQDPGQGLRLIYYSQIVNDFQKGDIAEGYSVSREKKESFPLTVTSAQKNPTAFYLCASSFDTPGYNEQFFGPGTRLTVL.

This rearrangement joins TRBV14 to TRBJ2-7; 7 bases agree with TRBD2. This CDR3 comprises 15 residues. CDR1 is SGHDN, CDR2 FVKESK, per germline. With V trimmed by 1 base and J by 2 bases, 5 bases remained unmatched. CDR3 sequence (DNA): TGTGCCAGCAGCCAAGTTGCTAGCGGCACCTACGAGCAGTACTTC. It translates to CASSQVASGTYEQYF.

This clone has just one count. The gene calls are TRBV19 and TRBJ1-2; TRBD1 is a possible D gene (5 bases). Trimming cost V 3 bases and J 1 base, with 9 bases left between them. This CDR3 comprises 14 residues. Germline V CDR1 and CDR2: LNHDA, SQIVND (reference sequence). The CDR3 loop is CASSILGVNYGYTF. The DNA of the CDR3 is TGTGCCAGTAGTATCTTGGGGGTTAACTATGGCTACACCTTC.

Of note for this clone: The sample carries other DNA sequences with the same CDR3. V is TRBV9 and J is TRBJ2-3; 15 nucleotides match TRBD2. Germline values: CDR1 SGDLS, CDR2 YYNGEE. The CDR3 is made up of 18 amino acids. J gave up 2 bases and V 3 bases, and 7 bases lay outside the gene matches. CDR3 sequence: CASSAFGLAGGVTDTQYF. The DNA of the CDR3 is TGTGCCAGCAGCGCCTTCGGACTAGCGGGGGGGGTCACAGATACGCAGTATTTT.

This clone was seen more than once but under ten times. The V call is TRBV30, the J call TRBJ1-3; D gene unclear. Germline V lookup: CDR1 GTSNPN, CDR2 SVGIG (reference sequence). The CDR3 is made up of 12 amino acids. Trimming took 2 bases from V and 7 from J, leaving 9 bases between them. CDR3 nucleotides: TGTGCCTGGAGTCTCTCGACCAACACCATATATTTT. Protein product: CAWSLSTNTIYF.

V usage is TRBV7-9 and J usage is TRBJ1-1, with a tentative D call TRBD1 (5 bases). Trimming removed 5 bases at V and 4 bases at J, with 11 bases between. The CDR3 loop spans 13 amino acids. CDR1 SEHNR and CDR2 FQNEAQ come from the germline V gene (reference sequence). For the CDR3, the DNA is TGTGCCAGCAGCCTCGACAGCCTCACTGAAGCTTTCTTT. This gives the protein CASSLDSLTEAFF.

V and J are TRBV2 and TRBJ2-3, with 9 nucleotides matching TRBD1. Germline loops: CDR1 SNHLY, CDR2 FYNNEI. This CDR3 spans 14 amino acids. V was clipped by 6 bases and J by 5 bases; unmatched bases: 6. The DNA for the CDR3 is TGTGCCAGCAGGGTACAGGGGGCGATAGATACGCAGTATTTT. Its protein product is CASRVQGAIDTQYF.

The gene calls are TRBV29-1 and TRBJ2-2; D not resolved. This CDR3 is 10 amino acids long. Germline V CDR1 and CDR2: SQVTM, ANQGSEA. V was shortened by 4 bases and J by 5 bases, with 2 bases between the two germline ends. In nucleotides, the CDR3 is TGCAGCGTTGGGACCGGGGAGCTGTTTTTT. This gives the protein CSVGTGELFF.

This chain uses TRBV5-1 with TRBJ2-5; maybe TRBD1 (5 bases). Germline V gene sequence: CDR1 SGHRS, CDR2 YFSETQ. There are 15 residues in the CDR3. Trimming cost V 0 bases and J 5 bases, with 14 bases left between them. In DNA form, the CDR3 reads TGCGCCAGCAGCTTGGGCCGACAGATCTCGGAGACCCAGTACTTC. Translating gives CASSLGRQISETQYF. The full variable domain, its missing parts supplied by reference TRBV5-1 and TRBJ2-5, is KAGVTQTPRYLIKTRGQQVTLSCSPISGHRSVSWYQQTPGQGLQFLFEYFSETQRNKGNFPGRFSGRQFSNSRSEMNVSTLELGDSALYLCASSLGRQISETQYFGPGTRLLVL.

The chain is built from TRBV28 and TRBJ2-1; 10 positions agree with TRBD2. V was pared by 5 bases and J by 3 bases, with 7 bases of the junction left unmatched. CDR1 and CDR2 (germline): MDHEN, SYDVKM. The CDR3 is 16 amino acids. Here the CDR3 DNA reads TGTGCCAGCAGTCCGGCCGGGACTAGCGACTACAATGAGCAGTTCTTC. This translates into CASSPAGTSDYNEQFF.